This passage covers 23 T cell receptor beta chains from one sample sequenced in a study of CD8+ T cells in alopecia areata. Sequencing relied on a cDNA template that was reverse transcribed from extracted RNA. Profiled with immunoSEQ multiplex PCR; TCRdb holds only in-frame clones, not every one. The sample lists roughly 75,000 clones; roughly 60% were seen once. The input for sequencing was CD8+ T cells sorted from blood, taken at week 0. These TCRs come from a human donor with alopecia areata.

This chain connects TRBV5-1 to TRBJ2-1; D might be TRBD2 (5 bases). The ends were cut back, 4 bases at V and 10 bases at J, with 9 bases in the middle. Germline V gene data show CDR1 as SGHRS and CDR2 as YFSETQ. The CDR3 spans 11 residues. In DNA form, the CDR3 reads TGCGCCAGCAGCCAACGGGGAGAGCAGTTCTTC. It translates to CASSQRGEQFF.

The CDR3 DNA reads as TGCAGCGTGCCGGGACAGGGGGCTGTGGGCTACACCTTC. This translates into CSVPGQGAVGYTF. This chain links TRBV29-1 with TRBJ1-2, with 12 bases matching TRBD1. The CDR3 runs 13 residues. The J segment lost 8 bases and the V segment lost 6 bases, leaving 7 bases of the junction unmatched. CDR1 is SQVTM and CDR2 is ANQGSEA in the germline V gene.

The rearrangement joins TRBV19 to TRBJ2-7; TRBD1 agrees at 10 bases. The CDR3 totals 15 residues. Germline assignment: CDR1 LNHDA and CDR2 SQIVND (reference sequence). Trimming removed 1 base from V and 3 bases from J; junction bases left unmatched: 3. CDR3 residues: CASSIVGDRGYEQYF. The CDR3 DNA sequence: TGTGCCAGTAGTATAGTCGGGGACAGGGGCTACGAGCAGTACTTC. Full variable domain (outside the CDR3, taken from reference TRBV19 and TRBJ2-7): DGGITQSPKYLFRKEGQNVTLSCEQNLNHDAMYWYRQDPGQGLRLIYYSQIVNDFQKGDIAEGYSVSREKKESFPLTVTSAQKNPTAFYLCASSIVGDRGYEQYFGPGTRLTVT.

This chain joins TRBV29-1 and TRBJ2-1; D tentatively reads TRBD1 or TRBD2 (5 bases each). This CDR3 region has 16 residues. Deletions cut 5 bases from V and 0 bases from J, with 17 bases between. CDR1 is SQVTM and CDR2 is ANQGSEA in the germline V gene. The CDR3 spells CSVYQPEGSSYNEQFF. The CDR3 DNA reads TGCAGCGTTTATCAACCAGAGGGGAGCTCCTACAATGAGCAGTTCTTC.

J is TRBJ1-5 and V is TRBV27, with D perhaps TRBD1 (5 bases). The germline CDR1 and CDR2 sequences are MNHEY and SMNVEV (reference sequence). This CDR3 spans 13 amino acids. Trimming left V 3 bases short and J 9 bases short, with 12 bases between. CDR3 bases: TGTGCCAGCAGTTTGGGCAGGGCCTCGCCCCAGCATTTT. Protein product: CASSLGRASPQHF.

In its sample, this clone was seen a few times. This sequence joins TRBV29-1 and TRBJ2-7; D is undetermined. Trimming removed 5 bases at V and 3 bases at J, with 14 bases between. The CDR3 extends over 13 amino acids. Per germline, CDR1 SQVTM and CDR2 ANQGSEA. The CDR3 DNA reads TGCAGCGTTCTAACCGGGTCCGACTACGAGCAGTACTTC. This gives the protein CSVLTGSDYEQYF.

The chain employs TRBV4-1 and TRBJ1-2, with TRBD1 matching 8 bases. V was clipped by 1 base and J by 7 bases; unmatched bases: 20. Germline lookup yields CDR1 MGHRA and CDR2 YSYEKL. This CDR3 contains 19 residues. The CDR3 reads CASSQGPSGGAARLAGYTF. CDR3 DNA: TGCGCCAGCAGCCAAGGTCCCTCAGGGGGCGCGGCCCGCCTCGCTGGCTACACCTTC.

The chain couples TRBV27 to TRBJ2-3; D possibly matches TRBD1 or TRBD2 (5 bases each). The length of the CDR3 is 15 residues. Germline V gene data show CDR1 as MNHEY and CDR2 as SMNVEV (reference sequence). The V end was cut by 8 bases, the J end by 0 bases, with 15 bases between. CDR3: CASSFGTASTDTQYF. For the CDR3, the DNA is TGTGCCAGCTCATTCGGGACGGCTAGCACAGATACGCAGTATTTT.

CDR3 sequence: CAISDFKIPWGGTYEQYF. As DNA, the CDR3 is TGTGCCATCAGTGACTTTAAAATCCCTTGGGGGGGAACCTACGAGCAGTACTTC. V usage is TRBV10-3 and J usage is TRBJ2-7, with 7 bases matching TRBD2. Germline assignment: CDR1 ENHRY and CDR2 SYGVKD. Germline trimming cut 3 bases from V and 2 bases from J; bases unmatched to any gene: 16. The CDR3 is made up of 18 amino acids.

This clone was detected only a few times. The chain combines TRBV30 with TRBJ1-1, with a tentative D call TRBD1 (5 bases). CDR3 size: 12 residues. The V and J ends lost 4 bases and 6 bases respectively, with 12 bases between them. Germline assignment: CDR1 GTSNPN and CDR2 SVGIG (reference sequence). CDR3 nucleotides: TGTGCCTGGAACACCCGGGACCCTGAAGCTTTCTTT. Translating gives CAWNTRDPEAFF. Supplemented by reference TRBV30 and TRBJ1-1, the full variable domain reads SQTIHQWPATLVQPVGSPLSLECTVEGTSNPNLYWYRQAAGRGLQLLFYSVGIGQISSEVPQNLSASRPQDRQFILSSKKLLLSDSGFYLCAWNTRDPEAFFGQGTRLTVV.

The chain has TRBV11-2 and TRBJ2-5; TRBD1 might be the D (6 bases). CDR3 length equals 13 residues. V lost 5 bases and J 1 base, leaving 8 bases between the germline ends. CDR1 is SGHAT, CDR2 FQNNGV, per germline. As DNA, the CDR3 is TGTGCCAGCAGCCCGGACAGCCAAGAGACCCAGTACTTC. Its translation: CASSPDSQETQYF.

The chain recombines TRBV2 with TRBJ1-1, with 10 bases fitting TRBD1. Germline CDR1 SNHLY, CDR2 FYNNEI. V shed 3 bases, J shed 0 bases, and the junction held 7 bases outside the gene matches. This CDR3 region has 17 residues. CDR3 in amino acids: CASSDPGQGVLNTEAFF. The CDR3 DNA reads TGTGCCAGCAGTGACCCTGGACAGGGGGTTCTGAACACTGAAGCTTTCTTT.

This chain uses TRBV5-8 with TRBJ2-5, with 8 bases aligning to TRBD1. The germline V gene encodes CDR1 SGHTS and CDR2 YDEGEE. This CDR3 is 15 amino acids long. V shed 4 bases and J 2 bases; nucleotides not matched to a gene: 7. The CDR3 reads CASSGGTGSQETQYF. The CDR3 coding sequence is TGTGCCAGCAGCGGGGGGACAGGATCTCAAGAGACCCAGTACTTC.

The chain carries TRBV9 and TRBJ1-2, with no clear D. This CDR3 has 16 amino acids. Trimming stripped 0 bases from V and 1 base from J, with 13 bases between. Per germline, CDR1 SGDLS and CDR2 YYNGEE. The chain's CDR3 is CASSVGLWGDNYGYTF. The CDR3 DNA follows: TGTGCCAGCAGCGTAGGCTTATGGGGAGATAACTATGGCTACACCTTC.

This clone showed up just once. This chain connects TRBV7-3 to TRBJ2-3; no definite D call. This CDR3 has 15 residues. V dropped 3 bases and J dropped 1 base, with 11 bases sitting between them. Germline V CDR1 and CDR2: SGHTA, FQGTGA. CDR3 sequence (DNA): TGTGCCAGCAGCTTTTCCGGCAGTGGCACAGATACGCAGTATTTT. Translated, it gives CASSFSGSGTDTQYF. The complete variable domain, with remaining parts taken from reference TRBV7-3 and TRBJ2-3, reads GAGVSQTPSNKVTEKGKYVELRCDPISGHTALYWYRQSLGQGPEFLIYFQGTGAADDSGLPNDRFFAVRPEGSVSTLKIQRTERGDSAVYLCASSFSGSGTDTQYFGPGTRLTVL.

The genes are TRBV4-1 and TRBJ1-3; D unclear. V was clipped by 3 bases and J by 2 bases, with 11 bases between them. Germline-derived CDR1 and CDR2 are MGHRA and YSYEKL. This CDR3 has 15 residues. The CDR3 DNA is TGCGCCAGCAGCCAGGCCGTCACTCCTGGAAACACCATATATTTT. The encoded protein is CASSQAVTPGNTIYF.

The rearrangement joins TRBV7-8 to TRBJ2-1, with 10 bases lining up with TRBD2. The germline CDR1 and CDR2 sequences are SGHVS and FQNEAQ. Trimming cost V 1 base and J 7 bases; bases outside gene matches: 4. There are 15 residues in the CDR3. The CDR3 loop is CASSLELAGENEQFF. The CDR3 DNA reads TGTGCCAGCAGCTTAGAGCTAGCGGGAGAGAATGAGCAGTTCTTC.

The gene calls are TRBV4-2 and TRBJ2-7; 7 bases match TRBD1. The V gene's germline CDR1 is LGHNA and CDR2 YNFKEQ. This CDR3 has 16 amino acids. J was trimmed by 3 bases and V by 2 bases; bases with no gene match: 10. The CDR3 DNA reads TGTGCCAGCAGCCAATCCCAGGGGGAGCTGAACTACGAGCAGTACTTC. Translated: CASSQSQGELNYEQYF.

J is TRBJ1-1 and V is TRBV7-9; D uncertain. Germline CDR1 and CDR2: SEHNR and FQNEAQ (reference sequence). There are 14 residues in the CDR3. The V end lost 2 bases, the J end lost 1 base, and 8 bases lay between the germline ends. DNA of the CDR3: TGTGCCAGCAGCTTAAACCCTGGGAACACTGAAGCTTTCTTT. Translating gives CASSLNPGNTEAFF. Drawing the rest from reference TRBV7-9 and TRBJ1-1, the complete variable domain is DTGVSQNPRHKITKRGQNVTFRCDPISEHNRLYWYRQTLGQGPEFLTYFQNEAQLEKSRLLSDRFSAERPKGSFSTLEIQRTEQGDSAMYLCASSLNPGNTEAFFGQGTRLTVV.

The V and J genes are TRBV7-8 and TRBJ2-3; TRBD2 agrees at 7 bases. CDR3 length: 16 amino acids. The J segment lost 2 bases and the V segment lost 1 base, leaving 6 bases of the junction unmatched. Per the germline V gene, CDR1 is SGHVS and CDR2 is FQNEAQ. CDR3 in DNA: TGTGCCAGCAGCTTAGAGGGCGGGAGATACACAGATACGCAGTATTTT. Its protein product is CASSLEGGRYTDTQYF.

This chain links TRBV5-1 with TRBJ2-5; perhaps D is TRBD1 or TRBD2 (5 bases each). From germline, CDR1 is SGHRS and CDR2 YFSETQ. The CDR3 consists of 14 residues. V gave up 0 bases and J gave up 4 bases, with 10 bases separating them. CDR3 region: CASSLAAGAETQYF. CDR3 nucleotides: TGCGCCAGCAGCTTGGCGGCCGGGGCAGAGACCCAGTACTTC.

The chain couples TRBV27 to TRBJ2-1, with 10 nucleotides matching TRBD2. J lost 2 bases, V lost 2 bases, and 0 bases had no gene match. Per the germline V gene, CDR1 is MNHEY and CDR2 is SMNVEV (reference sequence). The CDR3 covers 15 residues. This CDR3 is CASSLGTSAYNEQFF. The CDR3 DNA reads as TGTGCCAGCAGTTTAGGGACTAGCGCCTACAATGAGCAGTTCTTC.

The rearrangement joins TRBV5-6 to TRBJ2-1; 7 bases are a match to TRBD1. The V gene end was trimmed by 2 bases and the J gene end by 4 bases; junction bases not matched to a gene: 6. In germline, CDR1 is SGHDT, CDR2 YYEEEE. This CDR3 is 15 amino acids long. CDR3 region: CASSLGTEIYNEQFF. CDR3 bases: TGTGCCAGCAGCTTAGGGACAGAAATTTACAATGAGCAGTTCTTC.